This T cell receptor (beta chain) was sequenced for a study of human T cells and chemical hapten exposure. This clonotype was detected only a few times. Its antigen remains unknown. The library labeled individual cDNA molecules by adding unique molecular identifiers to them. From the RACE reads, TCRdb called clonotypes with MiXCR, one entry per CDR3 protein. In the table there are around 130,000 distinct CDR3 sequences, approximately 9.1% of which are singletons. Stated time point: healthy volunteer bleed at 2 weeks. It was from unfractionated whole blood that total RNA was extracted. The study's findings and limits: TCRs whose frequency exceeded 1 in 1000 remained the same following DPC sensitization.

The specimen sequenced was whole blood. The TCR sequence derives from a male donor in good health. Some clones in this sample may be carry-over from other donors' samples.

CDR3 sequence (DNA): TGCAGTGCTAGAGCTATGTTTCGGGACAGGGCTAGAGGCGCCTACGAGCAGTACTTC. This gives the protein CSARAMFRDRARGAYEQYF. The gene calls are TRBV20-1 and TRBJ2-7; TRBD1 matches 9 bases. The CDR3 extends over 19 amino acids. Germline CDR1 and CDR2: DFQATT and SNEGSKA (reference sequence). The junction had 18 bases not matched to a gene; V was cut back by 1 base and J by 2 bases.